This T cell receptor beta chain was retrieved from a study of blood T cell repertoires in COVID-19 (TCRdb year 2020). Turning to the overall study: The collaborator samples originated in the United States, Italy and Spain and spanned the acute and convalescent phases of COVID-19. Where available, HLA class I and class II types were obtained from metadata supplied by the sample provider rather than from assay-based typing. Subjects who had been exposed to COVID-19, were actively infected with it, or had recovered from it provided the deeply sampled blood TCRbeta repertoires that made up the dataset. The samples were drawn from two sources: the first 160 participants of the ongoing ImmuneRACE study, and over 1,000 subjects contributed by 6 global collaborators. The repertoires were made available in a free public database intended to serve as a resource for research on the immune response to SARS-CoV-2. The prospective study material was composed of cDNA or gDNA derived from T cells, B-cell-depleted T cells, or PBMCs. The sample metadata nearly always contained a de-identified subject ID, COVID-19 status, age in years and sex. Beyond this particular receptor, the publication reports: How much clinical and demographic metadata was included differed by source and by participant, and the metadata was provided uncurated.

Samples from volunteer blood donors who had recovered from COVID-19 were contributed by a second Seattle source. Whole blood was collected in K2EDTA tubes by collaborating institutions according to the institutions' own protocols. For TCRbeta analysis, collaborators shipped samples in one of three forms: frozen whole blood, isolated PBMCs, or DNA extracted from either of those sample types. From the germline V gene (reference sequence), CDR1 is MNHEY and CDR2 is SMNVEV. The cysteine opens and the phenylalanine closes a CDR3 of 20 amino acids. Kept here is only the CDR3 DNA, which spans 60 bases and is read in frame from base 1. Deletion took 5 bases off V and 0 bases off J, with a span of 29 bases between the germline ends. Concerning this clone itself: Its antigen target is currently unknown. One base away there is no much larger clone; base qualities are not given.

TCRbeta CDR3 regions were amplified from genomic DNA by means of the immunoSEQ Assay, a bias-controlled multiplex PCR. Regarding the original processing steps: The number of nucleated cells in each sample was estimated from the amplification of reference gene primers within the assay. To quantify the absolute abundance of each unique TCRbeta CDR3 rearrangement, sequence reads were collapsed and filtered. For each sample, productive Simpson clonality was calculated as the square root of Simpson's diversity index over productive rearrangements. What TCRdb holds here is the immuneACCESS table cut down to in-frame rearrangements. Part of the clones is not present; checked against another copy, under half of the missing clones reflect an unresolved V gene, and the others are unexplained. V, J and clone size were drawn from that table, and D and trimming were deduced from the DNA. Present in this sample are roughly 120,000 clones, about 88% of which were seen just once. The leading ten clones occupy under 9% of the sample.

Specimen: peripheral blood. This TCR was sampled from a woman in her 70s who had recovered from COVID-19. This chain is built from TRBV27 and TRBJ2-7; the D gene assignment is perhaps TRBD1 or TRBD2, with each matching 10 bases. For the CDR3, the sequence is CASSPQGTGASGSSSYEQYF. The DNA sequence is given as TGTGCCAGCAGTCCCCAGGGGACAGGGGCTAGCGGGAGTAGCTCCTACGAGCAGTACTTC.